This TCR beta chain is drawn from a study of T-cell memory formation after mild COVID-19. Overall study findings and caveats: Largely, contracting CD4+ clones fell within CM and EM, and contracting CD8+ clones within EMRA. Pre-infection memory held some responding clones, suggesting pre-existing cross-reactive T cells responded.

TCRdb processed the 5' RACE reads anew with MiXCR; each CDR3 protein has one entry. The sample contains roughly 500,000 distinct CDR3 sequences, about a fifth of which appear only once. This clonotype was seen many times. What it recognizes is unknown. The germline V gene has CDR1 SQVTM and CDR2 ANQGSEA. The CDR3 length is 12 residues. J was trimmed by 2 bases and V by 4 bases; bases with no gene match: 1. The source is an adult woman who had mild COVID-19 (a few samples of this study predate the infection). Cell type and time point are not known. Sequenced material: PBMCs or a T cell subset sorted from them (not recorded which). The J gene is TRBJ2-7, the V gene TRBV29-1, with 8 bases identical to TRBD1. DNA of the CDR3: TGCAGCGTTGGGACAGGGACCTACGAGCAGTACTTC. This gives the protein CSVGTGTYEQYF.